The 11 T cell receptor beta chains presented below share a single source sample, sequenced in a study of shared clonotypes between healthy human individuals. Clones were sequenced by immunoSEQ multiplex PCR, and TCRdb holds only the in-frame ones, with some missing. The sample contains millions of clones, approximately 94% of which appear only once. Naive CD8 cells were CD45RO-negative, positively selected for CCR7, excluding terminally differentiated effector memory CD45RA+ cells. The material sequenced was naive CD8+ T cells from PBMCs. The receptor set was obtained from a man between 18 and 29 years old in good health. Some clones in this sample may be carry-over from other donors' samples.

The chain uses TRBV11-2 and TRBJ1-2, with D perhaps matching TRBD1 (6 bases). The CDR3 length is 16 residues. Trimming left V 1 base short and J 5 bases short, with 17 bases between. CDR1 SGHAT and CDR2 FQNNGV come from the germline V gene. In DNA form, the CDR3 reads TGTGCCAGCAGCTTAGGGGGGGGCACCCTGAGGTATGGCTACACCTTC. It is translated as CASSLGGGTLRYGYTF.

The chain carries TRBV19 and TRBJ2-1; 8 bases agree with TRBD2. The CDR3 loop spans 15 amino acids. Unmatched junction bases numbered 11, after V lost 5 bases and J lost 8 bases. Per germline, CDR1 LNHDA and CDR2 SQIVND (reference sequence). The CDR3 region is CASSLPSGSPHEQFF. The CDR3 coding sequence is TGTGCCAGTAGTCTGCCCAGCGGGAGCCCCCATGAGCAGTTCTTC.

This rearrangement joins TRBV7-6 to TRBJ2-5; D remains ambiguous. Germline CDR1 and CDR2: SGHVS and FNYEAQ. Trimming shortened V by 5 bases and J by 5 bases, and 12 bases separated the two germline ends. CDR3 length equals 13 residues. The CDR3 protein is CASSVNLQETQYF. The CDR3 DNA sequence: TGTGCCAGCAGCGTTAACCTACAGGAGACCCAGTACTTC.

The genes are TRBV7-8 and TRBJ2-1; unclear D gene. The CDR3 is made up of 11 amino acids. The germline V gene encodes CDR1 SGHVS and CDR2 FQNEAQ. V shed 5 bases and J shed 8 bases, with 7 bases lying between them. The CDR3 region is CASSPGYEQFF. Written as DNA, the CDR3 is TGTGCCAGCAGCCCGGGTTATGAGCAGTTCTTC.

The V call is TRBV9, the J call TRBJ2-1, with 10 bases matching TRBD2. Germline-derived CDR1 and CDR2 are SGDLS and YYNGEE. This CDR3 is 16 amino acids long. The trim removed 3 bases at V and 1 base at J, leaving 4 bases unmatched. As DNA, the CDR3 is TGTGCCAGCAGCGAACGAGCGGGAGGGTCCTACAATGAGCAGTTCTTC. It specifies CASSERAGGSYNEQFF.

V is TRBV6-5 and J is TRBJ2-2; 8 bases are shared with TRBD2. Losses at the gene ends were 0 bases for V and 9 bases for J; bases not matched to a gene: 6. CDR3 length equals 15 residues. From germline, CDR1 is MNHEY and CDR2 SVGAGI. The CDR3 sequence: CASSYSSGLGRELFF. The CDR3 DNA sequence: TGTGCCAGCAGTTACTCTTCGGGACTAGGGAGGGAGCTGTTTTTT.

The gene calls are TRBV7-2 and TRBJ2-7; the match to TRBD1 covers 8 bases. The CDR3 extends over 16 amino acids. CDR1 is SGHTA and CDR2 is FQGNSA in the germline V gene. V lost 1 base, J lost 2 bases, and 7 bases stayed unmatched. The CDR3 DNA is TGTGCCAGCAGCTTAGAGGTGGCACAGGGGGCCTACGAGCAGTACTTC. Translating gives CASSLEVAQGAYEQYF.

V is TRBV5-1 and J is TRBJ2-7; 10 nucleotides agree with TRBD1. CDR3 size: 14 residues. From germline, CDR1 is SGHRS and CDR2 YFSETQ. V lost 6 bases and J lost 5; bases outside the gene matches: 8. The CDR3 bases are TGCGCCAGCAAAGAGACAGGGGGCCGGCACGAGCAGTACTTC. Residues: CASKETGGRHEQYF.

CDR3 amino acids: CASSPSSGRTDTQYF. The CDR3 DNA sequence: TGTGCCAGCAGTCCTTCTAGCGGGAGGACAGATACGCAGTATTTT. The V call is TRBV27, the J call TRBJ2-3, with TRBD2 matching 11 bases. The length of the CDR3 is 15 residues. Germline trimming cut 5 bases from V and 3 bases from J; bases unmatched to any gene: 4. The germline gives CDR1 MNHEY, CDR2 SMNVEV (reference sequence).

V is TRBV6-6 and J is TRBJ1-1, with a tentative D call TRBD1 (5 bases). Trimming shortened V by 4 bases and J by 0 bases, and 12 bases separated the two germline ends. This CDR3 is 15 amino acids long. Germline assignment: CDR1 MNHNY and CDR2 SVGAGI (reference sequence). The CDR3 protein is CASSSPGYLNTEAFF. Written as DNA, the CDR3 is TGTGCCAGCAGTTCCCCAGGGTACCTGAACACTGAAGCTTTCTTT.

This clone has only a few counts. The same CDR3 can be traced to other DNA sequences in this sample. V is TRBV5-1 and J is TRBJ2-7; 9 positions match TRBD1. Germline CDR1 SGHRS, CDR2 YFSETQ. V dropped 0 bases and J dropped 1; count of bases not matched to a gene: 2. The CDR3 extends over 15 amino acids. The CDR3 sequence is CASSLVGTGSYEQYF. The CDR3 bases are TGCGCCAGCAGCTTGGTGGGGACAGGGTCCTACGAGCAGTACTTC. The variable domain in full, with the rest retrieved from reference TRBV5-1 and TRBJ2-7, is KAGVTQTPRYLIKTRGQQVTLSCSPISGHRSVSWYQQTPGQGLQFLFEYFSETQRNKGNFPGRFSGRQFSNSRSEMNVSTLELGDSALYLCASSLVGTGSYEQYFGPGTRLTVT.